The 8 T cell receptor beta chains given below trace back to one sample, sequenced in a study of blood T cell repertoires in COVID-19. The method was immunoSEQ multiplex PCR; TCRdb's version includes in-frame clones alone and lacks a portion of them. The sample holds a few hundred thousand clones; around 84% are singletons and the top ten take more than 6.5%. Sequenced sample: peripheral blood. These receptors came from a woman in her 70s with active or convalescent COVID-19.

CDR3 loop: CASSPPHGIQYF. The CDR3 nucleotides read TGTGCCAGCAGCCCCCCACATGGCATTCAGTACTTC. The V call is TRBV7-2, the J call TRBJ2-4; D unclear. Trimming left V 5 bases short and J 9 bases short, with 11 bases between. CDR3 length: 12 residues. Germline CDR1 is SGHTA and CDR2 is FQGNSA.

The chain couples TRBV12-3 or TRBV12-4 to TRBJ1-1; D ambiguous. The CDR3 extends over 12 amino acids. V was shortened by 6 bases and J by 6 bases, with 11 bases between the two germline ends. CDR3 bases: TGTGCCAGCAGGTTTCCGGGAGCTGAAGCTTTCTTT. Its translation is CASRFPGAEAFF.

The chain uses TRBV6-5 and TRBJ2-7, with D perhaps TRBD2 (5 bases). CDR3 length: 14 amino acids. Trimming cost V 10 bases and J 2 bases, with 18 bases left between them. Germline V gene data show CDR1 as MNHEY and CDR2 as SVGAGI. CDR3 DNA: TGTGCCATCGAGGACTCAGAATACCCCTACGAGCAGTACTTC. It specifies CAIEDSEYPYEQYF.

The chain combines TRBV19 with TRBJ1-1, with no clear D. CDR1 and CDR2 (germline): LNHDA, SQIVND (reference sequence). The CDR3 sequence is 14 residues long. V lost 5 bases and J lost 5, with 15 bases in between. CDR3 DNA: TGTGCCAGTAGTCCTCGGTCCTCCGGGACTGAAGCTTTCTTT. Its translation: CASSPRSSGTEAFF. The full variable domain, its missing parts supplied by reference TRBV19 and TRBJ1-1, is DGGITQSPKYLFRKEGQNVTLSCEQNLNHDAMYWYRQDPGQGLRLIYYSQIVNDFQKGDIAEGYSVSREKKESFPLTVTSAQKNPTAFYLCASSPRSSGTEAFFGQGTRLTVV.

This chain uses TRBV7-9 with TRBJ1-1; 7 nucleotides line up with TRBD1. J was trimmed by 3 bases and V by 5 bases; bases with no gene match: 3. The V gene's germline CDR1 is SEHNR and CDR2 FQNEAQ (reference sequence). The CDR3 is 13 amino acids. The CDR3 sequence: CASSRGGHTEAFF. In DNA, the CDR3 is TGTGCCAGCAGCCGAGGGGGCCACACTGAAGCTTTCTTT.

The chain joins TRBV7-2 to TRBJ2-7; the match to TRBD2 covers 7 bases. Germline CDR1 SGHTA, CDR2 FQGNSA. V trimming: 5 bases; J trimming: 3 bases; junction bases outside the gene matches: 4. This CDR3 has 13 amino acids. The CDR3 loop is CASSHGGGYEQYF. CDR3 in DNA: TGTGCCAGCAGCCATGGGGGGGGCTACGAGCAGTACTTC. The whole variable domain, filled in from reference TRBV7-2 and TRBJ2-7, reads GAGVSQSPSNKVTEKGKDVELRCDPISGHTALYWYRQSLGQGLEFLIYFQGNSAPDKSGLPSDRFSAERTGGSVSTLTIQRTQQEDSAVYLCASSHGGGYEQYFGPGTRLTVT.

This clone was counted only a few times. The chain links TRBV9 to TRBJ1-1, with 10 bases matching TRBD1. The V gene's germline CDR1 is SGDLS and CDR2 YYNGEE. Trimming took 2 bases from V and 11 from J; bases not matched to a gene: 6. This CDR3 is 13 amino acids long. CDR3 sequence reads: CASSVTPGQGAFF. CDR3 in DNA: TGTGCCAGCAGCGTTACCCCGGGACAGGGGGCTTTCTTT.

This clone has only a few counts. The chain recombines TRBV2 with TRBJ1-2; perhaps TRBD1 as D (5 bases). V gave up 8 bases and J gave up 2 bases, with 12 bases separating them. The CDR3 runs 13 residues. Germline-derived CDR1 and CDR2 are SNHLY and FYNNEI. This CDR3 reads CASGTGGNYGYTF. The CDR3 DNA reads as TGTGCCAGCGGCACAGGTGGGAACTATGGCTACACCTTC.